This TCR beta chain was found in a study of T-cell memory formation after mild COVID-19. The CDR3 spans 15 residues. V dropped 5 bases and J dropped 5; count of bases not matched to a gene: 5. Germline V lookup: CDR1 DFQATT, CDR2 SNEGSKA (reference sequence). 5'RACE primed at constant segments yielded TCR alpha and TCR beta cDNA libraries bearing sample barcodes and UMIs. MiXCR, applied by TCRdb to the 5' RACE reads, yields one record per CDR3 protein. Of 130,000 to 150,000 distinct CDR3 sequences detected, 15% to 20% appear once; the ten largest clones hold approximately 2.3%. This clonotype was picked up a small number of times.

The source of this sequence is an adult woman who had mild COVID-19 (a few samples of this study predate the infection). Cell type and time point are not known. J is TRBJ2-1 and V is TRBV20-1, with 14 positions matching TRBD2. The sample was PBMCs or a T cell subset sorted from them (not recorded which). Written as DNA, the CDR3 is TGCAGTGCTCGACTAGCGGGAGGGTTCCACAATGAGCAGTTCTTC. Amino acids: CSARLAGGFHNEQFF.